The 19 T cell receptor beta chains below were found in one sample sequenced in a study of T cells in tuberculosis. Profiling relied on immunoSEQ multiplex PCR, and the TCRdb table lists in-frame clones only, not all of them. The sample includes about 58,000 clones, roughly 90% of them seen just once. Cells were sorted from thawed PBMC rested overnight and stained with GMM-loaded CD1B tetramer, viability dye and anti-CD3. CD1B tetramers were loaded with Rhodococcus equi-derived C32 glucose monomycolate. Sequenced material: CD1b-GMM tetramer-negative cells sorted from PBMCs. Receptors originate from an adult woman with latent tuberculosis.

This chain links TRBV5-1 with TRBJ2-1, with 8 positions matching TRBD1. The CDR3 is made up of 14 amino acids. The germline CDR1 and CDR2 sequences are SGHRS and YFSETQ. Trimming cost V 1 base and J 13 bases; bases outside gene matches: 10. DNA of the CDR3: TGCGCCAGCAGCTTGTTAACCCAGGGGGCGGGACAGTTCTTC. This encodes CASSLLTQGAGQFF.

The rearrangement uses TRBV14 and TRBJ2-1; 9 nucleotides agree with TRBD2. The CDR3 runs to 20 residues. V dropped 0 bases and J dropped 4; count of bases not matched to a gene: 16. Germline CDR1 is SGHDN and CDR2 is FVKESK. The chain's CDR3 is CASSQDRSSWASGNYNEQFF. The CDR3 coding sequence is TGTGCCAGCAGCCAAGACAGGAGCAGTTGGGCTAGCGGGAATTACAATGAGCAGTTCTTC.

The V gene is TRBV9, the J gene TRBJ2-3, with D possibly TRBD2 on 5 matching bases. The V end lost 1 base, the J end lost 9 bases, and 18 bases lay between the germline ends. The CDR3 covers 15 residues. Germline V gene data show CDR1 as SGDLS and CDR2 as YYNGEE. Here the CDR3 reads CASSVKAEPLWTQYF. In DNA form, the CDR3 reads TGTGCCAGCAGCGTAAAAGCGGAGCCCCTGTGGACGCAGTATTTT.

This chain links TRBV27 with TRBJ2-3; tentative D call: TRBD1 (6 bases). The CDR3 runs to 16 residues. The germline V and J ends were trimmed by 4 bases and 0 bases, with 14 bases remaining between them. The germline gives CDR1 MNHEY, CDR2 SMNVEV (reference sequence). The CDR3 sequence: CASSSITGRSTDTQYF. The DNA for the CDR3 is TGTGCCAGCAGTTCCATAACAGGGAGAAGCACAGATACGCAGTATTTT.

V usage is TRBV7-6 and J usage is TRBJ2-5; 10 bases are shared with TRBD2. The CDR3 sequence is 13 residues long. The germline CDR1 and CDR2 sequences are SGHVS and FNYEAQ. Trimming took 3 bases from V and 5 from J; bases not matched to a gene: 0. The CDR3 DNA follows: TGTGCCAGCAGCTTTAGCGGGAGGGAGACCCAGTACTTC. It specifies CASSFSGRETQYF.

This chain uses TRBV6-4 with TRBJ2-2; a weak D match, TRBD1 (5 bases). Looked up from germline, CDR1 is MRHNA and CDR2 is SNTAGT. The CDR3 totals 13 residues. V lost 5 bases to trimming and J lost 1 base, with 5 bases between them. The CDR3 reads CASSTGNTGELFF. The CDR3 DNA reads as TGTGCCAGCAGTACAGGGAACACCGGGGAGCTGTTTTTT.

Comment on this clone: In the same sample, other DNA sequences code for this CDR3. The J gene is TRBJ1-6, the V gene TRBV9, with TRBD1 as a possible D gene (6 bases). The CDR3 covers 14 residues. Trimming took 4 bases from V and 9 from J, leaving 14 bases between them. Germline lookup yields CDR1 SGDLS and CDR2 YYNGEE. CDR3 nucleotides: TGTGCCAGCAGCCACCGGGACACTTTTTCACCCCTCCACTTT. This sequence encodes CASSHRDTFSPLHF.

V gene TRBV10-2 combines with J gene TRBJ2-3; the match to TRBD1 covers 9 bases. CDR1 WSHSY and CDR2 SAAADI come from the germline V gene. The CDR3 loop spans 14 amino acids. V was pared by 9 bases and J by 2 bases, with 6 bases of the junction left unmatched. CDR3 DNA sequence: TGCGCCAGTTACCGGGACAGGGTCACAGATACGCAGTATTTT. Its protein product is CASYRDRVTDTQYF.

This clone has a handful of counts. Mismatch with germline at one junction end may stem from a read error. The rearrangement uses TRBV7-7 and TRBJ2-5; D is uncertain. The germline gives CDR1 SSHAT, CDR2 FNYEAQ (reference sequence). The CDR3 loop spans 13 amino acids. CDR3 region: CASSFRLPETQYF. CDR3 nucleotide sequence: TGTGCTAGCAGCTTTCGTCTACCGGAGACCCAGTACTTC. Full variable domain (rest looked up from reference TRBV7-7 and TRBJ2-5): GAGVSQSPRYKVTKRGQDVTLRCDPISSHATLYWYQQALGQGPEFLTYFNYEAQPDKSGLPSDRFSAERPEGSISTLTIQRTEQRDSAMYRCASSFRLPETQYFGPGTRLLVL.

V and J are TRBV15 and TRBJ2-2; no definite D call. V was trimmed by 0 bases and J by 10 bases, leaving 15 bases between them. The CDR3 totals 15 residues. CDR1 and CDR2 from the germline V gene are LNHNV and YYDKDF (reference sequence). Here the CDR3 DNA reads TGTGCCACCAGCAGAGATTTAGCAGACCCCGAGGAGCTGTTTTTT. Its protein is CATSRDLADPEELFF.

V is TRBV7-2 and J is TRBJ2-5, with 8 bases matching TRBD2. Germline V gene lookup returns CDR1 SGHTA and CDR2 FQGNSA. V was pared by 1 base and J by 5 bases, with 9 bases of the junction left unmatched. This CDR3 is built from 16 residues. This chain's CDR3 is CASSLVAGGILETQYF. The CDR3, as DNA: TGTGCCAGCAGCTTAGTGGCGGGGGGCATCTTGGAGACCCAGTACTTC.

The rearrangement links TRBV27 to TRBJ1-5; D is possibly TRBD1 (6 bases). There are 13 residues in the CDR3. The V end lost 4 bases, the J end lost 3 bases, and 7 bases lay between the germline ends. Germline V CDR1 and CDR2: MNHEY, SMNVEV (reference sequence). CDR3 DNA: TGTGCCAGCAGTTGGACAGACAATCAGCCCCAGCATTTT. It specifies CASSWTDNQPQHF.

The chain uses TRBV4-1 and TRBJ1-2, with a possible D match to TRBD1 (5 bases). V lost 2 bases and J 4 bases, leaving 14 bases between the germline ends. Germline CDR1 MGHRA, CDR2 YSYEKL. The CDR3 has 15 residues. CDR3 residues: CASSQRSGLTYGYTF. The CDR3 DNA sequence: TGCGCCAGCAGCCAAAGGTCGGGACTTACCTATGGCTACACCTTC.

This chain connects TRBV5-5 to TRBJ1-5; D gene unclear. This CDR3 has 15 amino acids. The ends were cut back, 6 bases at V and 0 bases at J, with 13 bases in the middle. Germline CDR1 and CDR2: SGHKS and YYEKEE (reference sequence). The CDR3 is CASTSGLYSNQPQHF. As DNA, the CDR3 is TGTGCCAGCACCTCCGGACTTTATAGCAATCAGCCCCAGCATTTT.

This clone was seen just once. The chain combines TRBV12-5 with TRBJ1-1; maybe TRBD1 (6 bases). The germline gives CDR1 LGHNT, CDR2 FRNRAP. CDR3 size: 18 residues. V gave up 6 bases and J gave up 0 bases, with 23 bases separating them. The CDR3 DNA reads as TGTGCTAGTGGCACCAAGACAGGTGAAATAAGCATGAACACTGAAGCTTTCTTT. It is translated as CASGTKTGEISMNTEAFF. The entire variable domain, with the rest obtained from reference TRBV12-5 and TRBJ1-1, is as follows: DARVTQTPRHKVTEMGQEVTMRCQPILGHNTVFWYRQTMMQGLELLAYFRNRAPLDDSGMPKDRFSAEMPDATLATLKIQPSEPRDSAVYFCASGTKTGEISMNTEAFFGQGTRLTVV.

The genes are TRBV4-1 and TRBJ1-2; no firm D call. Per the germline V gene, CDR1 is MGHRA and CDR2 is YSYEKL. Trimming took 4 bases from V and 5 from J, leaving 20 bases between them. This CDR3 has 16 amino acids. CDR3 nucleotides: TGCGCCAGCAGCCCGAAAGCGGTCCTTTCCCCTTATGGCTACACCTTC. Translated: CASSPKAVLSPYGYTF.

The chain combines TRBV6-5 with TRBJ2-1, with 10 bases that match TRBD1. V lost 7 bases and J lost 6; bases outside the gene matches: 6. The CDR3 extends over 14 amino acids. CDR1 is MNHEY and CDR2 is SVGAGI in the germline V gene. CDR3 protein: CASKGQGSSNEQFF. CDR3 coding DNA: TGTGCCAGCAAGGGACAGGGGTCTTCCAATGAGCAGTTCTTC.

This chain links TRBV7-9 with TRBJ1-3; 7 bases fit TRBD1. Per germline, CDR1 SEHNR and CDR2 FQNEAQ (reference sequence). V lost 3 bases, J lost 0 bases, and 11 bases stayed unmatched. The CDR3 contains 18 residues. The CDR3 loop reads CASSLRPGGMGSGNTIYF. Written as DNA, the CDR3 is TGTGCCAGCAGCTTGCGGCCAGGGGGGATGGGCTCTGGAAACACCATATATTTT.

The CDR3 DNA follows: TGCAGCGTTGGACGGGACTATATCACGGAGCAGTTCTTC. Its protein is CSVGRDYITEQFF. The chain carries TRBV29-1 and TRBJ2-1, with 7 bases identical to TRBD2. This CDR3 comprises 13 residues. The germline V gene encodes CDR1 SQVTM and CDR2 ANQGSEA. J lost 10 bases, V lost 4 bases, and 10 bases had no gene match.